The 3 T cell receptor beta chains listed next were all sequenced from one sample in a study of cytomegalovirus exposure and HLA in healthy donors. The PCR ran on 60 Vbeta and 13 Jbeta primers. The protocol was immunoSEQ multiplex PCR, while the TCRdb copy is restricted to in-frame clones and leaves out a portion. The sample lists 240,000 or so clones, over 70% occurring once. Material: PBMCs. The source of these receptors is a woman between 55 and 75 years old in good health and CMV-seropositive.

The chain employs TRBV11-2 and TRBJ2-1; D not resolved. V was shortened by 1 base and J by 9 bases, with 13 bases between the two germline ends. Germline V gene sequence: CDR1 SGHAT, CDR2 FQNNGV. The CDR3 totals 14 residues. For the CDR3, the DNA is TGTGCCAGCAGCTTAGCCCGCGGCCGTGGTGAGCAGTTCTTC. Protein sequence: CASSLARGRGEQFF.

J is TRBJ2-6 and V is TRBV5-1, with D perhaps TRBD2 (5 bases). Germline CDR1 reads SGHRS; CDR2 reads YFSETQ. This CDR3 is built from 16 residues. Trimming pared 3 bases from V and 0 bases from J, leaving 10 bases between. This CDR3 is CASSSLAGSGANVLTF. In nucleotides, the CDR3 is TGCGCCAGCAGCTCCCTTGCGGGCTCTGGGGCCAACGTCCTGACTTTC.

This chain joins TRBV7-8 and TRBJ1-1; D not resolved. The CDR3 sequence is 15 residues long. Germline values: CDR1 SGHVS, CDR2 FQNEAQ. V lost 5 bases, J lost 3 bases, and 16 bases lay in between. The CDR3 DNA follows: TGTGCCAGCAGCCAGATCTCAGGTTCTTACACTGAAGCTTTCTTT. This sequence encodes CASSQISGSYTEAFF.